Below, 32 T cell receptor beta chains from the same sample are listed, as sequenced in a study of CD8 T cells in ankylosing spondylitis. MiXCR, run by TCRdb on the 5' RACE reads, gives a single entry per CDR3 protein. This table has more than 150,000 distinct CDR3 sequences, over 15% appearing once. The sequencing sample was made of blood, either unsorted or a sorted T cell fraction (not recorded which). The receptors were sampled from a male donor aged 5 to 29 with ankylosing spondylitis or in good health (not recorded which).

This clonotype was recorded many times. The chain recombines TRBV20-1 with TRBJ1-5, with TRBD1 identical over 10 bases. The CDR3 runs 15 residues. V dropped 3 bases and J dropped 4; count of bases not matched to a gene: 6. Germline-derived CDR1 and CDR2 are DFQATT and SNEGSKA (reference sequence). The CDR3 bases are TGCAGTGCTAGGACCGGGACAGGGGATAATCAGCCCCAGCATTTT. Residues: CSARTGTGDNQPQHF.

This clonotype was recorded many times. J is TRBJ2-7 and V is TRBV2; possibly TRBD2 for D (6 bases). The CDR3 is 14 amino acids. Germline lookup yields CDR1 SNHLY and CDR2 FYNNEI. V lost 7 bases to trimming and J lost 3 bases, with 16 bases between them. In nucleotides, the CDR3 is TGTGCCAGCAACCGGGACTCGACAGACTACGAGCAGTACGTC. Protein sequence: CASNRDSTDYEQYV.

At least ten counts were recorded for this clonotype. The V call is TRBV7-9, the J call TRBJ2-1; D might be TRBD2 (6 bases). The germline V and J ends were trimmed by 5 bases and 13 bases, with 24 bases remaining between them. Germline lookup yields CDR1 SEHNR and CDR2 FQNEAQ (reference sequence). CDR3 length: 15 amino acids. The CDR3 nucleotides read TGTGCCAGCAGCCCCACAACTAGCCCCGTGGAACTTCAGTTCTTC. This codes for CASSPTTSPVELQFF.

This clonotype was picked up many times. The rearrangement uses TRBV10-3 and TRBJ2-1, with 11 positions matching TRBD2. The junction had 0 bases not matched to a gene; V was cut back by 4 bases and J by 7 bases. Germline CDR1 and CDR2: ENHRY and SYGVKD. The length of the CDR3 is 13 residues. CDR3 in amino acids: CAISASGRNEQFF. CDR3 DNA: TGTGCCATCAGTGCTAGCGGGAGGAATGAGCAGTTCTTC.

V and J are TRBV20-1 and TRBJ2-1; maybe TRBD1 (5 bases). The CDR3 length is 14 residues. Trimming removed 6 bases from V and 3 bases from J, with 15 bases in between. Germline CDR1 and CDR2: DFQATT and SNEGSKA (reference sequence). The DNA of the CDR3 is TGCAGTGCCAAGCCAACAGACAGCTACAATGAGCAGTTCTTC. Protein sequence: CSAKPTDSYNEQFF.

This clonotype was detected ten times or more. V usage is TRBV16 and J usage is TRBJ2-1; possibly TRBD1 or TRBD2 for D (6 bases each). V gave up 3 bases and J gave up 0 bases, with 9 bases separating them. The germline V gene encodes CDR1 KGHSY and CDR2 FQNENV. This CDR3 contains 15 residues. The CDR3 DNA is TGTGCCAGCAGCCAGGAGGGGGGCTCCTACAATGAGCAGTTCTTC. It yields the protein CASSQEGGSYNEQFF.

The gene calls are TRBV6-6 and TRBJ2-3; D call uncertain. Germline values: CDR1 MNHNY, CDR2 SVGAGI (reference sequence). Trimming left V 2 bases short and J 2 bases short, with 8 bases between. The CDR3 has 14 amino acids. Here the CDR3 reads CASSYTTYTDTQYF. The CDR3 nucleotides are TGTGCCAGCAGTTACACAACCTACACAGATACGCAGTATTTT.

This clonotype occurred many times. The chain employs TRBV7-3 and TRBJ2-5; the D is unclear. The V end was cut by 4 bases, the J end by 3 bases, with 9 bases between. Germline CDR1 is SGHTA and CDR2 is FQGTGA. The length of the CDR3 is 13 residues. The CDR3 sequence is CASSSGVEETQYF. The CDR3, as DNA: TGTGCCAGCAGCTCAGGAGTAGAAGAGACCCAGTACTTC.

This clonotype has a count of ten or more. V usage is TRBV24-1 and J usage is TRBJ2-1; 7 nucleotides match TRBD2. The junction had 4 bases not matched to a gene; V was cut back by 4 bases and J by 2 bases. The V gene's germline CDR1 is KGHDR and CDR2 SFDVKD. There are 15 residues in the CDR3. The CDR3 region is CATSDPGLPYNEQFF. CDR3 nucleotides: TGTGCCACCAGTGACCCGGGACTACCCTACAATGAGCAGTTCTTC.

This clonotype came up many times. The chain combines TRBV5-1 with TRBJ2-7, with a tentative D call TRBD1 (6 bases). Trimming removed 4 bases at V and 2 bases at J, with 19 bases between. There are 16 residues in the CDR3. CDR1 is SGHRS and CDR2 is YFSETQ in the germline V gene. DNA for the CDR3: TGCGCCAGCAGCAAACAACCAGGGGAATCTACCTACGAGCAGTACTTC. Residues: CASSKQPGESTYEQYF.

This chain uses TRBV20-1 with TRBJ2-3; D is unclear. This CDR3 is 15 amino acids long. The germline CDR1 and CDR2 sequences are DFQATT and SNEGSKA (reference sequence). The V end was cut by 0 bases, the J end by 2 bases, with 12 bases between. CDR3: CSARDAGRVTDTQYF. In DNA form, the CDR3 reads TGCAGTGCTAGAGACGCAGGACGGGTCACAGATACGCAGTATTTT.

The table lists this clonotype with many counts. The V call is TRBV5-1, the J call TRBJ2-7; 7 bases map to TRBD1. V was clipped by 2 bases and J by 2 bases; unmatched bases: 4. CDR1 and CDR2 from the germline V gene are SGHRS and YFSETQ. The CDR3 sequence is 14 residues long. The CDR3 protein is CASSFGTEPYEQYF. CDR3 coding DNA: TGCGCCAGCAGCTTCGGGACAGAACCCTACGAGCAGTACTTC.

This clonotype was seen many times. The chain uses TRBV5-1 and TRBJ2-1; a weak D match, TRBD2 (5 bases). The CDR3 runs 14 residues. Trimming stripped 4 bases from V and 8 bases from J, with 16 bases between. Germline V gene lookup returns CDR1 SGHRS and CDR2 YFSETQ. DNA for the CDR3: TGCGCCAGCAGCCAACTAGGACGGGGTGATGAGCAGTTCTTC. Translated: CASSQLGRGDEQFF.

In its sample, this clonotype was seen many times. The chain uses TRBV7-2 and TRBJ2-1, with TRBD2 matching over 7 bases. The germline V gene has CDR1 SGHTA and CDR2 FQGNSA. CDR3 length: 18 residues. J was trimmed by 0 bases and V by 4 bases; bases with no gene match: 12. The CDR3 spells CASSSPKTGGSSYNEQFF. CDR3 DNA: TGTGCCAGCAGCTCCCCCAAGACCGGCGGGAGCTCCTACAATGAGCAGTTCTTC.

This clonotype was observed at least ten times. This chain connects TRBV6-2 or TRBV6-3 to TRBJ2-6, with D hard to call. Trimming removed 7 bases at V and 4 bases at J, with 11 bases between. CDR1 MNHEY and CDR2 SVGEGT come from the germline V gene. The length of the CDR3 is 14 residues. CDR3 protein: CASISWPGANVLTF. The CDR3 DNA follows: TGTGCCAGCATTTCGTGGCCCGGGGCCAACGTCCTGACTTTC.

The table lists this clonotype with many counts. The V gene is TRBV5-6, the J gene TRBJ1-2, with 8 bases fitting TRBD1. The CDR3 is 17 residues long. J gave up 2 bases and V 0 bases, and 9 bases lay outside the gene matches. Germline CDR1 and CDR2: SGHDT and YYEEEE. CDR3 sequence (DNA): TGTGCCAGCAGCTTGGGGACCGGGACAGGAAGAAACTATGGCTACACCTTC. This gives the protein CASSLGTGTGRNYGYTF.

Many counts were recorded for this clonotype. The V call is TRBV6-1, the J call TRBJ2-5; D tentatively reads TRBD1 or TRBD2 (5 bases each). The CDR3 extends over 13 amino acids. The germline gives CDR1 MNHNS, CDR2 SASEGT. The V end was cut by 6 bases, the J end by 0 bases, with 8 bases between. CDR3 sequence (DNA): TGTGCCAGCAGACCGGGACACCAAGAGACCCAGTACTTC. It is translated as CASRPGHQETQYF.

This clonotype was recorded at least ten times. The gene calls are TRBV10-3 and TRBJ2-7, with D uncertain. Germline CDR1 is ENHRY and CDR2 is SYGVKD. Trimming shortened V by 3 bases and J by 3 bases, and 6 bases separated the two germline ends. There are 12 residues in the CDR3. CDR3 region: CAISDQNYEQYV. The CDR3 coding sequence is TGTGCCATCAGTGACCAAAACTACGAGCAGTACGTC.

This clonotype showed up many times. The chain recombines TRBV4-3 with TRBJ2-5, with 8 bases identical to TRBD2. Germline assignment: CDR1 LGHNA and CDR2 YSLEER. J lost 5 bases, V lost 0 bases, and 5 bases had no gene match. The CDR3 covers 15 residues. CDR3 loop: CASSQDGGGRETQYF. CDR3 nucleotide sequence: TGCGCCAGCAGCCAAGATGGGGGCGGGAGGGAGACCCAGTACTTC.

Ten or more counts support this clonotype. The CDR3 sequence is CSATSVNTGELFF. CDR3 DNA sequence: TGCAGTGCTACCAGCGTGAACACCGGGGAGCTGTTTTTT. The genes are TRBV20-1 and TRBJ2-2; D is ambiguous. The CDR3 contains 13 residues. Per germline, CDR1 DFQATT and CDR2 SNEGSKA (reference sequence). The germline V and J ends were trimmed by 4 bases and 1 base, with 7 bases remaining between them.

This clonotype was counted at least ten times. The chain uses TRBV5-1 and TRBJ2-5; 7 positions agree with TRBD2. The CDR3 consists of 14 residues. CDR1 is SGHRS and CDR2 is YFSETQ in the germline V gene. V dropped 0 bases and J dropped 5; count of bases not matched to a gene: 4. The CDR3 DNA reads TGCGCCAGCAGCTTGGCCGGGGGGTACGAGACCCAGTACTTC. Its protein is CASSLAGGYETQYF.

Ten or more counts support this clonotype. The V and J genes are TRBV11-2 and TRBJ1-5, with D uncertain. Germline assignment: CDR1 SGHAT and CDR2 FQNNGV. The CDR3 loop spans 14 amino acids. V lost 1 base to trimming and J lost 5 bases, with 9 bases between them. The CDR3 region has the DNA TGTGCCAGCAGCTTAGTGTTGAGCGATCAGCCCCAGCATTTT. It is translated as CASSLVLSDQPQHF.

For this clonotype: One end of the junction fails to match germline, which may point to a read error. The rearrangement links TRBV5-1 to TRBJ2-7; 8 bases agree with TRBD1. The CDR3 consists of 15 residues. The germline V gene has CDR1 SGHRS and CDR2 YFSETQ. As DNA, the CDR3 is TGCCCCAGCAGCCAGAGGACAGGGAGTATCTACGAGCAGTACTTC. Residues: CPSSQRTGSIYEQYF.

This clonotype appeared many times. The rearrangement joins TRBV6-2 or TRBV6-3 to TRBJ2-7; D unclear. The CDR3 sequence is 12 residues long. In germline, CDR1 is MNHEY, CDR2 SVGEGT. Trimming stripped 10 bases from V and 5 bases from J, with 15 bases between. The chain's CDR3 is CATNMWENEQYF. CDR3 DNA: TGTGCCACCAACATGTGGGAAAACGAGCAGTACTTC.

V usage is TRBV5-1 and J usage is TRBJ1-6; 7 bases match TRBD1. The germline gives CDR1 SGHRS, CDR2 YFSETQ. The CDR3 consists of 15 residues. The trim removed 5 bases at V and 7 bases at J, leaving 9 bases unmatched. The CDR3 DNA reads as TGCGCCAGCAGGGTGGACGGGGACAGAAATTCACCCCTCCACTTT. It codes for CASRVDGDRNSPLHF. The whole variable domain, remainder taken from reference TRBV5-1 and TRBJ1-6, is KAGVTQTPRYLIKTRGQQVTLSCSPISGHRSVSWYQQTPGQGLQFLFEYFSETQRNKGNFPGRFSGRQFSNSRSEMNVSTLELGDSALYLCASRVDGDRNSPLHFGNGTRLTVT.

V is TRBV4-3 and J is TRBJ1-1; no definite D call. Germline V gene data show CDR1 as LGHNA and CDR2 as YSLEER. V lost 2 bases, J lost 1 base, and 2 bases lay in between. The CDR3 is 12 residues long. The CDR3: CASSQTNTEAFF. The CDR3 region has the DNA TGCGCCAGCAGCCAAACGAACACTGAAGCTTTCTTT.

This clonotype was recorded at least ten times. V and J are TRBV2 and TRBJ2-7, with D tentatively TRBD1 (5 bases). Looked up from germline, CDR1 is SNHLY and CDR2 is FYNNEI. V gave up 1 base and J gave up 10 bases, with 8 bases separating them. The CDR3 runs 11 residues. This CDR3 reads CASSEGRTQYV. In nucleotides, the CDR3 is TGTGCCAGCAGTGAAGGGCGGACACAGTACGTC.

The table lists this clonotype with many counts. The chain couples TRBV20-1 to TRBJ2-2; TRBD2 aligns across 8 bases. The CDR3 contains 16 residues. The germline gives CDR1 DFQATT, CDR2 SNEGSKA (reference sequence). V gave up 1 base and J gave up 4 bases; unmatched junction bases: 8. The CDR3 bases are TGCAGTGCTAGAGGGGCCAAGCGGGAGACCACCGGGGAGCTGTTTTTT. Translation gives CSARGAKRETTGELFF.

This clonotype was observed at least ten times. The chain couples TRBV7-3 to TRBJ2-3; D perhaps matches TRBD2 (8 bases). CDR1 and CDR2 (germline): SGHTA, FQGTGA. The CDR3 is 17 residues long. V lost 0 bases, J lost 3 bases, and 16 bases lay in between. In DNA form, the CDR3 reads TGTGCCAGCAGCTTAACCGGTTTAGCGGGACAGACAGATACGCAGTATTTT. Protein sequence: CASSLTGLAGQTDTQYF.

The V and J genes are TRBV18 and TRBJ2-1; the D is unclear. Germline CDR1 KGHSH, CDR2 LQKENI. With 3 bases removed from V and 9 bases from J, the gap between germline ends came to 6 bases. The CDR3 has 11 amino acids. The CDR3 bases are TGTGCCAGCTCACCTCAGGCTGAGCAGTTCTTC. Translated, it gives CASSPQAEQFF.

This clonotype occurred once. The chain carries TRBV20-1 and TRBJ2-3, with TRBD2 as a possible D gene (6 bases). Trimming removed 0 bases from V and 1 base from J, with 11 bases in between. The germline V gene has CDR1 DFQATT and CDR2 SNEGSKA (reference sequence). The CDR3 has 15 amino acids. CDR3 DNA sequence: TGCAGTGCTAGAGATGCGGGGACGGGCACAGATACGCAGTATTTT. Residues: CSARDAGTGTDTQYF.

Ten or more counts support this clonotype. The chain combines TRBV28 with TRBJ1-3, with 8 bases that match TRBD1. CDR1 is MDHEN, CDR2 SYDVKM, per germline. The V gene end was trimmed by 5 bases and the J gene end by 8 bases; junction bases not matched to a gene: 11. The CDR3 is 15 amino acids. CDR3 residues: CASSLSGGNGHTIYF. The CDR3 DNA is TGTGCCAGCAGTCTCTCAGGGGGCAACGGGCACACCATATATTTT.